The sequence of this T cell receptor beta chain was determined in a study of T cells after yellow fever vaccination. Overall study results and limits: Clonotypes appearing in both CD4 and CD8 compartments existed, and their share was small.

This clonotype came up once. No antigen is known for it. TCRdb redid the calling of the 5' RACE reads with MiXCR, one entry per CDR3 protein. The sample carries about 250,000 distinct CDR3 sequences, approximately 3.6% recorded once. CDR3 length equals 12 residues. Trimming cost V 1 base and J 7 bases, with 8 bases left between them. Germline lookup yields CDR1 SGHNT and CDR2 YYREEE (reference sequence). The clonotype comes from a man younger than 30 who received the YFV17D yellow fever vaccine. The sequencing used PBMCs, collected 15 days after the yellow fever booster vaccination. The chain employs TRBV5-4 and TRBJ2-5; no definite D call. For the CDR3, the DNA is TGTGCCAGCAGCTTGATGAGAGTGACCCAGTACTTC. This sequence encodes CASSLMRVTQYF.